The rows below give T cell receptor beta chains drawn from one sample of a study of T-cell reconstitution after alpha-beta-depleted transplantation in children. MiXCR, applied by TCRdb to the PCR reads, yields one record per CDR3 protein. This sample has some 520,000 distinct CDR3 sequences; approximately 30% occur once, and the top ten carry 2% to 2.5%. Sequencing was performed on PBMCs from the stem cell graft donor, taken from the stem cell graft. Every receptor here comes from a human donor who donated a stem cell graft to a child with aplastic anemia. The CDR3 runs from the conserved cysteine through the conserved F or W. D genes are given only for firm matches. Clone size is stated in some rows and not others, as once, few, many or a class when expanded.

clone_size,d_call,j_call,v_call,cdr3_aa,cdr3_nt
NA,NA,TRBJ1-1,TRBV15,CATSRVRGENTEAFF,TGTGCCACCAGCAGAGTCCGGGGGGAGAACACTGAAGCTTTCTTT
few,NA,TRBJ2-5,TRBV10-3,CAISREDGGRGETQYF,TGTGCCATCAGTCGTGAGGATGGGGGACGCGGAGAGACCCAGTACTTC
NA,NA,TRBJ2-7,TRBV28,CASLQDRRLYEQYF,TGTGCCAGCCTCCAAGACAGGCGCTTATACGAGCAGTACTTC
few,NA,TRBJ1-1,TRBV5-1,CAPKGVGNTEAFF,TGCGCCCCGAAAGGGGTGGGGAACACTGAAGCTTTCTTT
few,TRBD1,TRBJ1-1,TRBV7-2,CASSSRWDRINTEAFF,TGTGCCAGCAGCTCTCGGTGGGACAGGATAAACACTGAAGCTTTCTTT
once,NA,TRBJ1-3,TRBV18,CASSLNVGQTMGNTIYF,TGTGCCAGCTCACTAAACGTAGGACAGACGATGGGAAACACCATATATTTT
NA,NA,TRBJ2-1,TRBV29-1,CSVSARRSYNEQFF,TGCAGCGTCTCCGCCCGGCGGAGCTACAATGAGCAGTTCTTC
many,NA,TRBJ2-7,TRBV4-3,CASSLVDDSSHEQYF,TGCGCCAGCAGCCTCGTTGATGACAGCTCTCACGAGCAGTACTTC
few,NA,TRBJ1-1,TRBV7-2,CASSTHGTANTEAFF,TGTGCCAGCAGCACCCACGGGACGGCGAACACTGAAGCTTTCTTT
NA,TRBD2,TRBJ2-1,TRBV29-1,CSVAGLAGANEQFF,TGCAGCGTTGCGGGCCTAGCGGGGGCAAATGAGCAGTTCTTC
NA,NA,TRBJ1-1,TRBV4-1,CASSQGRMNTEAFF,TGCGCCAGCAGCCAGGGCAGGATGAACACTGAAGCTTTCTTT
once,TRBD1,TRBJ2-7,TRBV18,CASSPGQGMREQYF,TGTGCCAGCTCACCAGGACAGGGAATGAGGGAGCAGTACTTC
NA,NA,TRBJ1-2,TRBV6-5,CASSNPGGTYGYTF,TGTGCCAGCAGTAACCCAGGAGGTACCTATGGCTACACCTTC
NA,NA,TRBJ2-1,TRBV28,CASSLSTNLPKEQFF,TGTGCCAGCAGTTTGTCGACCAATCTCCCCAAGGAGCAGTTCTTC
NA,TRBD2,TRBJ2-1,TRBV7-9,CASSYTSGSGNEQFF,TGTGCCAGCAGCTACACTAGCGGGAGTGGGAATGAGCAGTTCTTC
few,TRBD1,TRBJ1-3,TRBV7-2,CASSSTTGASGNTIYF,TGTGCCAGCAGCTCGACTACAGGGGCTAGTGGAAACACCATATATTTT
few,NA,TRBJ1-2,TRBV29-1,CSVVTAGNYGYTF,TGCAGCGTTGTTACTGCAGGCAACTATGGCTACACCTTC
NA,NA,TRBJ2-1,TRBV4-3,CASSQDGTLSSYNEQFF,TGCGCCAGCAGCCAAGATGGCACTCTGAGCTCCTACAATGAGCAGTTCTTC
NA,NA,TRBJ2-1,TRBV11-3,CASSTHPGGEQFF,TGTGCCAGCAGCACACACCCTGGGGGTGAGCAGTTCTTC
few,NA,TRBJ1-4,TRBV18,CASSRGSEKLFF,TGTGCCAGCTCACGAGGGAGTGAAAAACTGTTTTTT
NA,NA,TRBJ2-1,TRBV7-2,CASSLTSTGEQFF,TGTGCCAGCAGCCTTACTAGCACCGGTGAGCAGTTCTTC
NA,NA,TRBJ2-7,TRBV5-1,CASSKGRSSYEQYF,TGCGCCAGCAGCAAGGGACGGAGCTCCTACGAGCAGTACTTC
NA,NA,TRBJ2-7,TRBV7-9,CASSPGWVGAYEQYF,TGTGCCAGCAGCCCCGGCTGGGTCGGCGCCTACGAGCAGTACTTC
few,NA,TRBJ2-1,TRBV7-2,CASSLAADAYNEQFF,TGTGCCAGCAGCTTAGCCGCAGACGCTTACAATGAGCAGTTCTTC
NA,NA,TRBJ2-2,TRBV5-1,CASSRTPERRDAGELFF,TGCGCCAGCAGCCGAACCCCGGAACGGCGGGACGCCGGGGAGCTGTTTTTT
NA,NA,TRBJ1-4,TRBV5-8,CASSFLAGDEKLFF,TGTGCCAGCAGCTTCTTGGCAGGAGATGAAAAACTGTTTTTT
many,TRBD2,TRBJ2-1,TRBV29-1,CSVDRPAGLVDEQFF,TGCAGCGTGGACCGGCCCGCGGGACTAGTGGATGAGCAGTTCTTC
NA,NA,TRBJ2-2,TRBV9,CASSVARGALNTGELFF,TGTGCCAGCAGCGTAGCTCGTGGAGCTTTGAACACCGGGGAGCTGTTTTTT
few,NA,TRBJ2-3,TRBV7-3,CASSLSPTGGTDTQYF,TGTGCCAGCAGCTTATCCCCCACGGGAGGCACAGATACGCAGTATTTT
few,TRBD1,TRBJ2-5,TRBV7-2,CASSLGGTGGKTQYF,TGTGCCAGCAGCTTAGGGGGGACAGGGGGAAAGACCCAGTACTTC
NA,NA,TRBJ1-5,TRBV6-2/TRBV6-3,CASSYRSKTGNQPQHF,TGTGCCAGCAGTTACCGATCTAAGACGGGAAATCAGCCCCAGCATTTT
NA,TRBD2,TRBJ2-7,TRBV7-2,CASSLETSGRAYEQYF,TGTGCCAGCAGCTTAGAGACTAGCGGGAGGGCATACGAGCAGTACTTC
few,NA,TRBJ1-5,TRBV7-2,CASSLWAEGQPQHF,TGTGCCAGCAGCTTATGGGCGGAGGGCCAGCCCCAGCATTTT
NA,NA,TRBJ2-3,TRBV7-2,CASSFRLSTDTQYF,TGTGCCAGCAGCTTCCGACTTTCCACAGATACGCAGTATTTT
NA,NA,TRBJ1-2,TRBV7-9,CASSRRTVYGYTF,TGTGCCAGCAGCCGACGGACAGTTTATGGCTACACCTTC
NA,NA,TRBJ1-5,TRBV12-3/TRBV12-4,CASSFWAVNQPQHF,TGTGCCAGCAGTTTTTGGGCCGTGAATCAGCCCCAGCATTTT
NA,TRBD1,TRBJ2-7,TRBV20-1,CSAASSGTGGVEQYF,TGCAGTGCTGCATCATCCGGGACAGGGGGTGTCGAGCAGTACTTC
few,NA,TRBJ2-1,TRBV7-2,CASRRGQNNEQFF,TGTGCCAGCAGACGTGGACAGAACAATGAGCAGTTCTTC
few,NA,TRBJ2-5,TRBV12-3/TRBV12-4,CASSFLVGDKETQYF,TGTGCCAGCAGTTTCCTGGTCGGAGACAAAGAGACCCAGTACTTC
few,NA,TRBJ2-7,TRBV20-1,CSARDLLSYEQYF,TGCAGTGCTAGAGATCTCCTATCCTACGAGCAGTACTTC
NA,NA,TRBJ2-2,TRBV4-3,CASSQDSGGLTGELFF,TGCGCCAGCAGCCAAGATAGTGGAGGGCTCACCGGGGAGCTGTTTTTT
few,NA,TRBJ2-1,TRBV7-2,CASSLQYNEQFF,TGTGCCAGCAGCCTCCAATACAATGAGCAGTTCTTC
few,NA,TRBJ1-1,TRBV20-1,CSAKGDNLSGAFF,TGCAGTGCTAAGGGGGACAACCTGTCGGGCGCTTTCTTT
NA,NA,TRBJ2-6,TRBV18,CASSPLVRSSGANVLTF,TGTGCCAGCTCACCACTGGTCAGGAGCTCTGGGGCCAACGTCCTGACTTTC
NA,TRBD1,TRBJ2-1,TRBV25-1,CASSEWDRGGNEQFF,TGTGCCAGCAGTGAATGGGACAGGGGAGGCAATGAGCAGTTCTTC
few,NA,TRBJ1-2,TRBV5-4,CASSLGQSYTF,TGTGCCAGCAGCTTGGGGCAGAGCTACACCTTC